This T cell receptor beta chain was identified during a study of blood T cell repertoires in COVID-19. Original data processing: By means of reference gene primer amplification, nucleated cell counts were estimated. Profiling relied on immunoSEQ multiplex PCR, and the TCRdb table lists in-frame clones only, not all of them. D and trimming were read from the DNA, whereas the V and J calls and clone size are those reported in that table. The table records tens of thousands of clones, around 81% of them present only once. Germline CDR1 SGHVS, CDR2 FQNEAQ. The CDR3 is 15 amino acids. V shed 5 bases and J shed 4 bases, with 15 bases lying between them.

The rearrangement joins TRBV7-8 to TRBJ1-3, with D possibly being TRBD1 (6 bases). Material: peripheral blood. The sequence was collected from an elderly man with acute or convalescent COVID-19. The CDR3 nucleotides are TGTGCCAGCAGCCCTAGACCAGGGGTCGGAAACACCATATATTTT. Translated, it gives CASSPRPGVGNTIYF.